This TCR beta chain came from a study of T cells after yellow fever vaccination. TCRdb ran MiXCR on the 5' RACE reads and lists one entry per CDR3 protein. The sample records 550,000 or so distinct CDR3 sequences, 15% to 20% being singletons. This clonotype was detected a few times. Germline-derived CDR1 and CDR2 are MNHEY and SVGAGI. This CDR3 comprises 15 residues. The V and J ends lost 3 bases and 3 bases respectively, with 12 bases between them. The material sequenced was PBMCs, taken 15 days after the yellow fever booster vaccination. V is TRBV6-5 and J is TRBJ2-1, with a possible D match to TRBD1 (6 bases). The sequence derives from a man aged 25 to 45 who received the YFV17D yellow fever vaccine. The CDR3 sequence: CASSYAGVVYNEQFF. The CDR3 bases are TGTGCCAGCAGTTATGCAGGGGTCGTCTACAATGAGCAGTTCTTC.